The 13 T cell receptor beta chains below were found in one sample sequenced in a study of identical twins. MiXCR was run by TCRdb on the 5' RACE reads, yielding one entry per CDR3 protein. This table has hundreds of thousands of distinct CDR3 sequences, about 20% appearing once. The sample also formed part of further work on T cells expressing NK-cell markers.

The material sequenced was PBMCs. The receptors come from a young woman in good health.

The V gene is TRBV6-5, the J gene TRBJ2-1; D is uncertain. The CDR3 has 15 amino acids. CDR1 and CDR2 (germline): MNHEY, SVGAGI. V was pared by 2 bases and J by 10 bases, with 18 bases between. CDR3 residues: CASSYDQTLGKEQFF. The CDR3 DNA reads TGTGCCAGCAGTTACGACCAGACCCTGGGGAAGGAGCAGTTCTTC.

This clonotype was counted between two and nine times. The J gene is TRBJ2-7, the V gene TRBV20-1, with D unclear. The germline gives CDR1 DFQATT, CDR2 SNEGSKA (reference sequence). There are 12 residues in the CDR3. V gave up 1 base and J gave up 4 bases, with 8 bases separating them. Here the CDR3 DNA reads TGCAGTGCTAGAGGACGGCTATACGAGCAGTACTTC. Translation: CSARGRLYEQYF.

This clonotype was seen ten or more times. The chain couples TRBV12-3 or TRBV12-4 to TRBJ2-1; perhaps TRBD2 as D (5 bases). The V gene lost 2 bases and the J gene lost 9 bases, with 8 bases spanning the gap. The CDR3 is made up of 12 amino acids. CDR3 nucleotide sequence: TGTGCCAGCAGTTTATACGAGGGTGAGCAGTTCTTC. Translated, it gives CASSLYEGEQFF.

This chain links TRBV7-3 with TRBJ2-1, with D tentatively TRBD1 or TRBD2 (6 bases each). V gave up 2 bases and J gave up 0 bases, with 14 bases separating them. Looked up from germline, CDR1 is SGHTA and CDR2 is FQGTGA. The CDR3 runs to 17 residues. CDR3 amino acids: CASSLVGGLSSYNEQFF. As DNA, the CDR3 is TGTGCCAGCAGCTTAGTGGGGGGCCTGAGCTCCTACAATGAGCAGTTCTTC.

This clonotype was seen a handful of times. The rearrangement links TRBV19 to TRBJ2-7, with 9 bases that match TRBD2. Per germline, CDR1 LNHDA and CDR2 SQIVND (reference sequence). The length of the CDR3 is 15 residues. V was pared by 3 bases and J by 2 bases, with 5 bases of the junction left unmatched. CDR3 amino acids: CASSIRLAEPYEQYF. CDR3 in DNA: TGTGCCAGTAGTATTCGACTAGCGGAGCCCTACGAGCAGTACTTC.

In DNA form, the CDR3 reads TGTGCCAGCAGTTACGTGCGACAGCCCTTTCCCAATGAGCAGTTCTTC. Translation: CASSYVRQPFPNEQFF. The chain combines TRBV6-2 or TRBV6-3 with TRBJ2-1, with a weak D call TRBD1 (5 bases). V shed 2 bases and J shed 6 bases, with 17 bases lying between them. CDR1 is MNHEY, CDR2 SVGEGT, per germline. This CDR3 spans 16 amino acids.

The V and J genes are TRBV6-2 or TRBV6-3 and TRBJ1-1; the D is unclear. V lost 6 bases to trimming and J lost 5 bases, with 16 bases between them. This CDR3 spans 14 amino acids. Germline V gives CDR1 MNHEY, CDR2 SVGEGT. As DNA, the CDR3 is TGTGCCAGCAGCCCGGGTACGCTGGGGACTGAAGCTTTCTTT. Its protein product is CASSPGTLGTEAFF.

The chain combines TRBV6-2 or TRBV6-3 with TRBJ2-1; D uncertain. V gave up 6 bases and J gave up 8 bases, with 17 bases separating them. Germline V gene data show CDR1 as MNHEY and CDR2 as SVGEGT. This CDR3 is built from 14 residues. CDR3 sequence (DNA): TGTGCCAGCAGGACCCGCCTAGTCCACGATGAGCAGTTCTTC. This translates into CASRTRLVHDEQFF.

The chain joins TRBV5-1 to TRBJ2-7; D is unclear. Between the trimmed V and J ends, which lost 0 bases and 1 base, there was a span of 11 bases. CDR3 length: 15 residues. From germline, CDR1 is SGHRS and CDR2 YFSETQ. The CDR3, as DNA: TGCGCCAGCAGCTTGGAACCCATAGCTTCCTACGAGCAGTACTTC. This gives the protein CASSLEPIASYEQYF.

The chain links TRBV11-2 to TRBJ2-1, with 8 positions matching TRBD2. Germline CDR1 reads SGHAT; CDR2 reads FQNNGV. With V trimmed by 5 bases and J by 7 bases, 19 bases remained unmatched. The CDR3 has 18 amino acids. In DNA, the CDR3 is TGTGCCAGCAGCCCCTTGTCGCGGGGGGATCCTTTGAGAAATGAGCAGTTCTTC. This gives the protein CASSPLSRGDPLRNEQFF. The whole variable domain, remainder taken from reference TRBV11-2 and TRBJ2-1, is EAGVAQSPRYKIIEKRQSVAFWCNPISGHATLYWYQQILGQGPKLLIQFQNNGVVDDSQLPKDRFSAERLKGVDSTLKIQPAKLEDSAVYLCASSPLSRGDPLRNEQFFGPGTRLTVL.

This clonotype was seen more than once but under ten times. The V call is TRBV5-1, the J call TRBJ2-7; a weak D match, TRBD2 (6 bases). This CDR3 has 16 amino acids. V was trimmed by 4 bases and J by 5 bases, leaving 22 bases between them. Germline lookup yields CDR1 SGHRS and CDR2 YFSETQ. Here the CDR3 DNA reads TGCGCCAGCAGCCAAAAAACACCGGGACTTGCAAACGAGCAGTACTTC. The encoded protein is CASSQKTPGLANEQYF. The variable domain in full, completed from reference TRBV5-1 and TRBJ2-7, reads KAGVTQTPRYLIKTRGQQVTLSCSPISGHRSVSWYQQTPGQGLQFLFEYFSETQRNKGNFPGRFSGRQFSNSRSEMNVSTLELGDSALYLCASSQKTPGLANEQYFGPGTRLTVT.

DNA of the CDR3: TGCGCCAGCAGCCACCCCCCTCACAGTGTAGGTGAGCAGTTCTTC. It is translated as CASSHPPHSVGEQFF. The chain links TRBV10-2 to TRBJ2-1; D is unresolved. CDR1 and CDR2 from the germline V gene are WSHSY and SAAADI. CDR3 length: 15 amino acids. The V end was cut by 6 bases, the J end by 9 bases, with 21 bases between.

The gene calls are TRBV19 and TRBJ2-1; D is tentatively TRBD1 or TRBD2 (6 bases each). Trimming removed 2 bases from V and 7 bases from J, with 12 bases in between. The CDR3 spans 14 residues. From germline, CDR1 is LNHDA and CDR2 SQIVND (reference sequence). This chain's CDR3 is CASSISLGGNEQFF. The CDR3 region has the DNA TGTGCCAGTAGTATATCCTTAGGGGGGAATGAGCAGTTCTTC.